The clone carrying this T cell receptor (beta chain) was seen at least ten times. The antigen is undetermined. The CDR3 covers 16 residues. Germline loops: CDR1 GTSNPN, CDR2 SVGIG (reference sequence). Between the trimmed V and J ends, which lost 2 bases and 1 base, there was a span of 15 bases. These data belong to a study of T cells in Graves' hyperthyroidism and ophthalmopathy. Study results and caveats: Among thyroid clonotypes expanded above 0.001, most also appeared in blood.

The source material, RNA transcripts, was used to amplify TCR beta CDR3 regions. The HTBI primer set served for first-round RT-PCR of the TCR CDR3. TCRdb itself ran the multiplex PCR reads through MiXCR, one entry per CDR3 protein. The sample includes 90,000 to 120,000 distinct CDR3 sequences, approximately 15% seen only once; the top ten take about 42%. This sequence was found in a woman in her fifties or sixties with Graves' hyperthyroidism. The material sequenced was blood. This chain uses TRBV30 with TRBJ1-5, with unresolved D. CDR3 nucleotides: TGTGCCTGGAGTAGGAAGGGCGGTGGAAGCAATCAGCCCCAGCATTTT. Protein product: CAWSRKGGGSNQPQHF.